A single sample is the source of the 14 T cell receptor beta chains below, sequenced in a study of graft-versus-host responses after intestinal transplantation. These receptors have no identified antigens. TCRdb keeps only in-frame clones here, not all; method: immunoSEQ multiplex PCR. This sample has more than 65,000 clones, with approximately 94% found just once. The sample here was unstimulated CD8+ T cells sorted from spleen or lymph node cells, taken before intestinal transplant. The receptors derive from a human donor who received an intestinal transplant.

The rearrangement uses TRBV19 and TRBJ2-1; 8 bases are shared with TRBD2. The CDR3 covers 16 residues. Trimming took 1 base from V and 2 from J; bases not matched to a gene: 4. CDR1 and CDR2 from the germline V gene are LNHDA and SQIVND (reference sequence). CDR3 amino acids: CASSIAGGPAYNEQFF. DNA for the CDR3: TGTGCCAGTAGTATAGCGGGAGGGCCGGCCTACAATGAGCAGTTCTTC.

This clone appeared a few times. V and J are TRBV25-1 and TRBJ1-3; 7 bases map to TRBD1. V lost 5 bases to trimming and J lost 0 bases; unmatched junction nucleotides: 1. The CDR3 consists of 14 residues. Germline V CDR1 and CDR2: MGHDK, SYGVNS. CDR3 loop: CASSTGVSGNTIYF. For the CDR3, the DNA is TGTGCCAGCAGTACAGGGGTCTCTGGAAACACCATATATTTT.

This chain links TRBV7-9 with TRBJ2-3; D call uncertain. This CDR3 contains 14 residues. The germline V gene has CDR1 SEHNR and CDR2 FQNEAQ (reference sequence). The V end lost 5 bases, the J end lost 2 bases, and 11 bases lay between the germline ends. In DNA, the CDR3 is TGTGCCAGCAGCGGCGGACGGGTCACAGATACGCAGTATTTT. This codes for CASSGGRVTDTQYF.

This clone was detected once. The rearrangement joins TRBV7-2 to TRBJ2-7, with 7 bases aligning to TRBD1. V shed 3 bases and J 2 bases; nucleotides not matched to a gene: 1. The CDR3 length is 13 residues. Per germline, CDR1 SGHTA and CDR2 FQGNSA. Here the CDR3 reads CASSFGQAYEQYF. DNA of the CDR3: TGTGCCAGCAGCTTTGGACAGGCCTACGAGCAGTACTTC. The full variable domain, completed using reference TRBV7-2 and TRBJ2-7, is GAGVSQSPSNKVTEKGKDVELRCDPISGHTALYWYRQSLGQGLEFLIYFQGNSAPDKSGLPSDRFSAERTGGSVSTLTIQRTQQEDSAVYLCASSFGQAYEQYFGPGTRLTVT.

Turning to this clone: This same CDR3 is encoded by further DNA sequences in the sample. The CDR3 here is CASSLTDSSGNTIYF. The CDR3 DNA sequence: TGTGCCAGCAGCTTAACAGACAGCTCTGGAAACACCATATATTTT. The gene calls are TRBV7-6 and TRBJ1-3, with D tentatively TRBD1 (5 bases). CDR1 and CDR2 (germline): SGHVS, FNYEAQ. V was shortened by 2 bases and J by 0 bases, with 8 bases between the two germline ends. The CDR3 runs to 15 residues.

A single count supports this clone. The V and J genes are TRBV5-5 and TRBJ1-2; D is unclear. CDR1 is SGHKS, CDR2 YYEKEE, per germline (reference sequence). Trimming stripped 0 bases from V and 8 bases from J, with 14 bases between. The CDR3 has 14 amino acids. In DNA form, the CDR3 reads TGTGCCAGCAGCTTGGTTTTGGAGGCTGGGGGCTACACCTTC. This gives the protein CASSLVLEAGGYTF.

The chain recombines TRBV5-4 with TRBJ2-7; D may be TRBD2 (6 bases). Germline CDR1 reads SGHNT; CDR2 reads YYREEE (reference sequence). The CDR3 spans 13 residues. Trimming removed 0 bases at V and 5 bases at J, with 9 bases between. Here the CDR3 DNA reads TGTGCCAGCAGCTTGGAGCGGGTGGACGAGCAGTACTTC. This translates into CASSLERVDEQYF. Full variable domain (rest looked up from reference TRBV5-4 and TRBJ2-7): ETGVTQSPTHLIKTRGQQVTLRCSSQSGHNTVSWYQQALGQGPQFIFQYYREEENGRGNFPPRFSGLQFPNYSSELNVNALELDDSALYLCASSLERVDEQYFGPGTRLTVT.

The rearrangement joins TRBV29-1 to TRBJ2-7, with TRBD1 identical over 7 bases. With 6 bases clipped from V and 2 bases from J, the junction kept 7 bases outside the gene matches. This CDR3 has 13 amino acids. The germline V gene has CDR1 SQVTM and CDR2 ANQGSEA. CDR3 sequence (DNA): TGCAGCGTGTTGTGGACAGGAGCCTACGAGCAGTACTTC. Translation: CSVLWTGAYEQYF.

The V gene is TRBV28, the J gene TRBJ1-1, with D tentatively TRBD1 (6 bases). The germline gives CDR1 MDHEN, CDR2 SYDVKM. The CDR3 has 16 amino acids. V was cut by 3 bases and J by 2 bases, with 16 bases left in between. The CDR3 nucleotides are TGTGCCAGCAGTTTCAGGCGGGGGGGGCGAAACACTGAAGCTTTCTTT. This sequence encodes CASSFRRGGRNTEAFF.

The genes are TRBV4-2 and TRBJ1-1; no reliable D call. Germline loops: CDR1 LGHNA, CDR2 YNFKEQ. The CDR3 is made up of 12 amino acids. The ends were cut back, 3 bases at V and 4 bases at J, with 6 bases in the middle. CDR3 loop: CASSQWSTEAFF. For the CDR3, the DNA is TGTGCCAGCAGCCAGTGGAGCACTGAAGCTTTCTTT.

The rearrangement uses TRBV28 and TRBJ2-7; D tentatively fits TRBD1 or TRBD2 (5 bases each). The CDR3 loop spans 14 amino acids. The ends were cut back, 4 bases at V and 4 bases at J, with 14 bases in the middle. Germline V gives CDR1 MDHEN, CDR2 SYDVKM. This CDR3 is CASSSRLGEYEQYF. The CDR3 DNA reads as TGTGCCAGCAGTTCCCGGCTAGGGGAGTACGAGCAGTACTTC.

The chain uses TRBV5-1 and TRBJ1-2, with unresolved D. Looked up from germline, CDR1 is SGHRS and CDR2 is YFSETQ. The V and J ends lost 2 bases and 7 bases respectively, with 24 bases between them. This CDR3 region has 17 residues. In DNA form, the CDR3 reads TGCGCCAGCAGCTTAAGGCCTCCGTCGGGTGTTTTAAGTGGCTACACCTTC. Amino acid sequence: CASSLRPPSGVLSGYTF.

The V gene is TRBV7-6, the J gene TRBJ2-1; the match to TRBD2 covers 7 bases. Per the germline V gene, CDR1 is SGHVS and CDR2 is FNYEAQ. J gave up 5 bases and V 6 bases, and 7 bases lay outside the gene matches. The CDR3 is 14 amino acids. The CDR3 sequence: CASSPLGGDNEQFF. The CDR3 DNA follows: TGTGCCAGCAGTCCCTTGGGGGGGGACAATGAGCAGTTCTTC. Combining the CDR3 with reference TRBV7-6 and TRBJ2-1 gives the whole variable domain GAGVSQSPRYKVTKRGQDVALRCDPISGHVSLYWYRQALGQGPEFLTYFNYEAQQDKSGLPNDRFSAERPEGSISTLTIQRTEQRDSAMYRCASSPLGGDNEQFFGPGTRLTVL.

The chain has TRBV6-6 and TRBJ1-1; D unclear. Germline assignment: CDR1 MNHNY and CDR2 SVGAGI (reference sequence). V lost 0 bases, J lost 3 bases, and 8 bases lay in between. This CDR3 is built from 14 residues. In DNA form, the CDR3 reads TGTGCCAGCAGTTACTCGGCCGGTTACACTGAAGCTTTCTTT. This sequence encodes CASSYSAGYTEAFF.